The 27 T cell receptor beta chains reported below all come from one sample, sequenced in a study of blood T cells in healthy people across ages. Using a J-beta primer mix together with a sample-barcoded 5' primer, a second PCR was run for roughly 6 to 12 cycles. TCRdb reprocessed the 5' RACE reads with MiXCR, giving one entry per CDR3 protein. The sample includes around 990,000 distinct CDR3 sequences, about two fifths of them seen just once. Sequenced material: blood. These receptors all come from a man in his late teens or twenties in good health.

This clonotype showed up just a few times. The V call is TRBV4-1, the J call TRBJ1-1; 8 nucleotides agree with TRBD1. The germline V gene has CDR1 MGHRA and CDR2 YSYEKL. The CDR3 is 15 amino acids. Trimming took 0 bases from V and 5 from J; bases not matched to a gene: 5. This CDR3 reads CASSQDQGAGTEAFF. The CDR3 DNA follows: TGCGCCAGCAGCCAAGATCAGGGGGCGGGTACTGAAGCTTTCTTT.

In this sample, this clonotype turned up a few times. The V and J genes are TRBV7-9 and TRBJ1-1; no definite D call. The CDR3 covers 15 residues. V lost 0 bases and J 1 base, leaving 9 bases between the germline ends. In germline, CDR1 is SEHNR, CDR2 FQNEAQ (reference sequence). This CDR3 is CASSLAKTTNTEAFF. In nucleotides, the CDR3 is TGTGCCAGCAGCTTAGCAAAGACTACGAACACTGAAGCTTTCTTT.

This clonotype has just a few counts. The chain joins TRBV11-2 to TRBJ2-4; D gene uncertain. V lost 5 bases, J lost 2 bases, and 13 bases lay in between. From germline, CDR1 is SGHAT and CDR2 FQNNGV. The CDR3 totals 15 residues. DNA of the CDR3: TGTGCCAGCAGCCCCATCAGTGGCCCCAAAAACATTCAGTACTTC. It encodes CASSPISGPKNIQYF.

This clonotype was counted only a few times. The rearrangement uses TRBV4-1 and TRBJ2-7; D perhaps matches TRBD1 (6 bases). V lost 0 bases, J lost 6 bases, and 12 bases lay in between. The CDR3 length is 14 residues. Looked up from germline, CDR1 is MGHRA and CDR2 is YSYEKL. The DNA for the CDR3 is TGCGCCAGCAGCCAAGAAGGTCCAGGGGCCGAGCAGTACTTC. Protein sequence: CASSQEGPGAEQYF.

The chain links TRBV20-1 to TRBJ1-2; possible D gene TRBD1, 5 bases. The V end was cut by 6 bases, the J end by 6 bases, with 17 bases between. The CDR3 length is 13 residues. CDR1 is DFQATT and CDR2 is SNEGSKA in the germline V gene (reference sequence). CDR3 bases: TGCAGTGCCAAAGGGGACGGCTTGGATGGCTACACCTTC. It encodes CSAKGDGLDGYTF.

This clonotype was seen a handful of times. This chain uses TRBV25-1 with TRBJ2-1; 7 nucleotides align to TRBD1. V shed 4 bases, J shed 0 bases, and the junction held 9 bases outside the gene matches. The CDR3 covers 17 residues. CDR1 MGHDK and CDR2 SYGVNS come from the germline V gene. The CDR3 region is CASSGDPQGNSYNEQFF. CDR3 bases: TGTGCCAGCAGTGGAGACCCACAGGGGAACTCCTACAATGAGCAGTTCTTC.

This chain joins TRBV4-1 and TRBJ1-1; a weak D match, TRBD1 (6 bases). Trimming left V 6 bases short and J 1 base short, with 15 bases between. Germline V gene data show CDR1 as MGHRA and CDR2 as YSYEKL. The CDR3 runs to 15 residues. The CDR3 nucleotides are TGCGCCAGCAGGCGTGGACAGCAAGAGAACACTGAAGCTTTCTTT. It yields the protein CASRRGQQENTEAFF.

This clonotype was detected only a few times. The chain couples TRBV28 to TRBJ2-2; 9 bases align to TRBD1. CDR3 size: 14 residues. The germline gives CDR1 MDHEN, CDR2 SYDVKM. V lost 6 bases, J lost 9 bases, and 8 bases stayed unmatched. The CDR3 DNA is TGTGCCAGCAGCAGGGGACAGGGCGTAAGGGAGCTGTTTTTT. Amino acids: CASSRGQGVRELFF. Supplemented by reference TRBV28 and TRBJ2-2, the full variable domain reads DVKVTQSSRYLVKRTGEKVFLECVQDMDHENMFWYRQDPGLGLRLIYFSYDVKMKEKGDIPEGYSVSREKKERFSLILESASTNQTSMYLCASSRGQGVRELFFGEGSRLTVL.

The table lists this clonotype with a few counts. The chain links TRBV5-6 to TRBJ1-1, with a possible D match to TRBD1 (5 bases). The CDR3 covers 16 residues. Between the trimmed V and J ends, which lost 0 bases and 3 bases, there was a span of 15 bases. The germline V gene encodes CDR1 SGHDT and CDR2 YYEEEE. As DNA, the CDR3 is TGTGCCAGCAGCTTGGAAGTCCCCTCAGGGTACACTGAAGCTTTCTTT. It translates to CASSLEVPSGYTEAFF.

This chain joins TRBV20-1 and TRBJ2-1; 8 bases align to TRBD2. Germline assignment: CDR1 DFQATT and CDR2 SNEGSKA (reference sequence). J was trimmed by 6 bases and V by 0 bases; bases with no gene match: 7. The CDR3 has 15 residues. The CDR3 nucleotides are TGCAGTGCTAGAGATTCAGGGCTAGCGGGCAATGAGCAGTTCTTC. As protein: CSARDSGLAGNEQFF.

This chain connects TRBV20-1 to TRBJ2-3; 8 positions match TRBD1. This CDR3 contains 16 residues. V gave up 6 bases and J gave up 2 bases; unmatched junction bases: 13. The germline CDR1 and CDR2 sequences are DFQATT and SNEGSKA (reference sequence). Here the CDR3 reads CSALDRDQGVTDTQYF. The CDR3, as DNA: TGCAGTGCCCTGGACAGGGACCAGGGAGTCACAGATACGCAGTATTTT.

The chain has TRBV9 and TRBJ1-5; D possibly corresponds to TRBD1 (5 bases). Germline values: CDR1 SGDLS, CDR2 YYNGEE. The V end lost 0 bases, the J end lost 7 bases, and 11 bases lay between the germline ends. The CDR3 totals 14 residues. DNA for the CDR3: TGTGCCAGCAGCGTAGACGTCGGGGGGCAGCCCCAGCATTTT. Translation: CASSVDVGGQPQHF.

The chain combines TRBV7-2 with TRBJ1-2; D perhaps matches TRBD1 (5 bases). Trimming shortened V by 4 bases and J by 6 bases, and 15 bases separated the two germline ends. Germline CDR1 reads SGHTA; CDR2 reads FQGNSA. The CDR3 sequence is 14 residues long. CDR3 nucleotide sequence: TGTGCCAGCAGCTCACCAGGGTTAGCAAATGGCTACACCTTC. Amino acids: CASSSPGLANGYTF.

This clonotype appeared a single time. The chain combines TRBV20-1 with TRBJ2-1; TRBD1 agrees at 9 bases. Germline values: CDR1 DFQATT, CDR2 SNEGSKA (reference sequence). The CDR3 contains 18 residues. The junction had 16 bases not matched to a gene; V was cut back by 2 bases and J by 5 bases. The CDR3 bases are TGCAGTGCTAGAACAAATCTTATGCGGGACAGGGTCAACAATGAGCAGTTCTTC. It yields the protein CSARTNLMRDRVNNEQFF.

Of note for this clonotype: Given a much more abundant clone one base away, this may be a read error. The chain carries TRBV9 and TRBJ2-3; TRBD2 might be the D (6 bases). The CDR3 has 12 amino acids. CDR1 and CDR2 (germline): SGDLS, YYNGEE. CDR3 sequence (DNA): TGTACCAGCAGCGGGCTCACAGATACGCAGTATTTT. Protein sequence: CTSSGLTDTQYF.

The gene calls are TRBV13 and TRBJ1-5, with D hard to call. Trimming removed 5 bases at V and 1 base at J, with 12 bases between. Germline values: CDR1 PRHDT, CDR2 FYEKMQ (reference sequence). There are 15 residues in the CDR3. CDR3 DNA sequence: TGTGCCAGCAGCACTTATTCGGAGAGCAATCAGCCCCAGCATTTT. Encoded protein: CASSTYSESNQPQHF.

This clonotype was recorded a few times. One junction end does not reproduce the germline sequence, and a read error may be involved. The CDR3 sequence is CARRSYTGEAEAFF. In DNA form, the CDR3 reads TGCGCCCGCAGATCATACACAGGGGAAGCTGAAGCTTTCTTT. The chain joins TRBV5-1 to TRBJ1-1; 7 bases fit TRBD1. Germline V gene data show CDR1 as SGHRS and CDR2 as YFSETQ. The CDR3 contains 14 residues. The entire variable domain, with the rest obtained from reference TRBV5-1 and TRBJ1-1, is as follows: KAGVTQTPRYLIKTRGQQVTLSCSPISGHRSVSWYQQTPGQGLQFLFEYFSETQRNKGNFPGRFSGRQFSNSRSEMNVSTLELGDSALYLCARRSYTGEAEAFFGQGTRLTVV.

This clonotype was seen once. The V call is TRBV30, the J call TRBJ2-7; TRBD1 aligns across 9 bases. Germline V gene sequence: CDR1 GTSNPN, CDR2 SVGIG (reference sequence). V lost 4 bases and J lost 4; bases outside the gene matches: 11. This CDR3 region has 15 residues. The CDR3 spells CAWNELRTGVYEQYF. The CDR3 bases are TGTGCCTGGAATGAATTGAGGACAGGGGTTTACGAGCAGTACTTC. Full variable domain (missing parts from reference TRBV30 and TRBJ2-7): SQTIHQWPATLVQPVGSPLSLECTVEGTSNPNLYWYRQAAGRGLQLLFYSVGIGQISSEVPQNLSASRPQDRQFILSSKKLLLSDSGFYLCAWNELRTGVYEQYFGPGTRLTVT.

This clonotype was seen a few times. This chain links TRBV5-5 with TRBJ2-2; D uncertain. Trimming took 0 bases from V and 3 from J, leaving 18 bases between them. The germline V gene has CDR1 SGHKS and CDR2 YYEKEE (reference sequence). The CDR3 is 18 residues long. The DNA for the CDR3 is TGTGCCAGCAGCTTGGTCTATGCTGGTTCACTTTACACCGGGGAGCTGTTTTTT. It encodes CASSLVYAGSLYTGELFF. The variable domain in full, with the rest retrieved from reference TRBV5-5 and TRBJ2-2, is DAGVTQSPTHLIKTRGQQVTLRCSPISGHKSVSWYQQVLGQGPQFIFQYYEKEERGRGNFPDRFSARQFPNYSSELNVNALLLGDSALYLCASSLVYAGSLYTGELFFGEGSRLTVL.

This rearrangement joins TRBV4-1 to TRBJ1-2; D is unresolved. CDR1 and CDR2 (germline): MGHRA, YSYEKL. The CDR3 runs 13 residues. V gave up 9 bases and J gave up 9 bases, with 20 bases separating them. The CDR3 loop is CASNQVGVFSYTF. In DNA form, the CDR3 reads TGCGCCAGTAACCAAGTAGGAGTGTTCAGCTACACCTTC.

This clonotype has just a few counts. The rearrangement joins TRBV10-3 to TRBJ1-1, with TRBD1 as a possible D gene (5 bases). There are 13 residues in the CDR3. V was shortened by 7 bases and J by 1 base, with 10 bases between the two germline ends. The germline V gene has CDR1 ENHRY and CDR2 SYGVKD. The CDR3 protein is CAITTGQNTEAFF. The CDR3 DNA reads as TGTGCCATCACCACCGGACAGAACACTGAAGCTTTCTTT.

The CDR3 spells CASSFAGHQPQHF. The CDR3 nucleotides are TGTGCCAGCAGTTTTGCGGGCCATCAGCCCCAGCATTTT. This rearrangement joins TRBV27 to TRBJ1-5; D is unclear. Germline V CDR1 and CDR2: MNHEY, SMNVEV (reference sequence). V lost 3 bases and J 5 bases, leaving 8 bases between the germline ends. The CDR3 runs 13 residues.

This clonotype appeared a few times. V is TRBV29-1 and J is TRBJ1-1; D uncertain. Germline V gene lookup returns CDR1 SQVTM and CDR2 ANQGSEA. Trimming removed 4 bases at V and 6 bases at J, with 9 bases between. The CDR3 spans 11 residues. CDR3 residues: CSVGSRSEAFF. For the CDR3, the DNA is TGCAGCGTTGGATCCAGGTCTGAAGCTTTCTTT.

V and J are TRBV5-1 and TRBJ2-5; D is possibly TRBD2 (5 bases). Looked up from germline, CDR1 is SGHRS and CDR2 is YFSETQ. The CDR3 totals 13 residues. V was cut by 4 bases and J by 4 bases, with 11 bases left in between. The CDR3 here is CASSIGNRETQYF. CDR3 in DNA: TGCGCCAGCAGCATCGGGAACCGAGAGACCCAGTACTTC. Full variable domain (outside the CDR3, taken from reference TRBV5-1 and TRBJ2-5): KAGVTQTPRYLIKTRGQQVTLSCSPISGHRSVSWYQQTPGQGLQFLFEYFSETQRNKGNFPGRFSGRQFSNSRSEMNVSTLELGDSALYLCASSIGNRETQYFGPGTRLLVL.

Many counts were recorded for this clonotype. The chain combines TRBV10-3 with TRBJ2-5, with TRBD1 matching over 7 bases. The germline V gene encodes CDR1 ENHRY and CDR2 SYGVKD. The CDR3 runs to 16 residues. Trimming removed 2 bases from V and 1 base from J; junction bases left unmatched: 7. CDR3: CAISENRDRPQETQYF. The DNA for the CDR3 is TGTGCCATCAGTGAGAACCGGGACAGACCCCAAGAGACCCAGTACTTC.

CDR3 residues: CASSETTGVRGYTF. The DNA of the CDR3 is TGCGCCAGCAGCGAAACGACAGGGGTTCGTGGCTACACCTTC. The chain is built from TRBV4-1 and TRBJ1-2; 8 nucleotides agree with TRBD1. Per the germline V gene, CDR1 is MGHRA and CDR2 is YSYEKL. V shed 5 bases, J shed 7 bases, and the junction held 9 bases outside the gene matches. The CDR3 has 14 amino acids.

Only a few counts were recorded for this clonotype. The CDR3: CSAIRTSGGEDTQYF. In DNA form, the CDR3 reads TGCAGTGCTATCCGGACTAGCGGGGGGGAAGATACGCAGTATTTT. The chain joins TRBV20-1 to TRBJ2-3; 15 positions match TRBD2. V lost 4 bases and J lost 5; bases outside the gene matches: 4. Germline V gene lookup returns CDR1 DFQATT and CDR2 SNEGSKA (reference sequence). This CDR3 region has 15 residues.